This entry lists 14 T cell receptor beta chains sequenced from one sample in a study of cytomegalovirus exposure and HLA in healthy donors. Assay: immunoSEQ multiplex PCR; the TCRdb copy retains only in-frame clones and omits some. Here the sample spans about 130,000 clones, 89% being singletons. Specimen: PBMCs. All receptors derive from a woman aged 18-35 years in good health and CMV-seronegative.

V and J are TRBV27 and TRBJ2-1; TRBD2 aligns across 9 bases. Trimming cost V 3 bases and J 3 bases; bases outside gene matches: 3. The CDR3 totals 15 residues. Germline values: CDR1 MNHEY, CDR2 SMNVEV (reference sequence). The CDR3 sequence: CASSFGSGSYNEQFF. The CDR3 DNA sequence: TGTGCCAGCAGTTTTGGTAGCGGGAGCTACAATGAGCAGTTCTTC.

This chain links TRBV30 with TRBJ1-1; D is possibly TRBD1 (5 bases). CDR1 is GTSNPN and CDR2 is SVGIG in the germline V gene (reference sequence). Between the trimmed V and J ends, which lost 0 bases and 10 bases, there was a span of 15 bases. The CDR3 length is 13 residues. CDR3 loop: CAWSVRGGRAAFF. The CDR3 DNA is TGTGCCTGGAGTGTACGGGGCGGGAGGGCAGCTTTCTTT. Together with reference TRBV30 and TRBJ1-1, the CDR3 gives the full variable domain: SQTIHQWPATLVQPVGSPLSLECTVEGTSNPNLYWYRQAAGRGLQLLFYSVGIGQISSEVPQNLSASRPQDRQFILSSKKLLLSDSGFYLCAWSVRGGRAAFFGQGTRLTVV.

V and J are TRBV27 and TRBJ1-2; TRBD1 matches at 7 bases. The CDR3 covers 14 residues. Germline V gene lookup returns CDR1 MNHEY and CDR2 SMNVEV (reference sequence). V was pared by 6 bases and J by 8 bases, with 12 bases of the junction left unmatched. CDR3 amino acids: CASSTDRAAGGYTF. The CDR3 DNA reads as TGTGCCAGCAGCACCGACAGGGCAGCAGGAGGCTACACCTTC.

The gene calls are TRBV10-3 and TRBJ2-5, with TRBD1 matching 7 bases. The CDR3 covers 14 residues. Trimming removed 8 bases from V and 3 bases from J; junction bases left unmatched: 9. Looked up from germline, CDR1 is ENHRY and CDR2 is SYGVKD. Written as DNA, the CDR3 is TGTGCCATCTCGGGCCAGGGACAGAAAGAGACCCAGTACTTC. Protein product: CAISGQGQKETQYF.

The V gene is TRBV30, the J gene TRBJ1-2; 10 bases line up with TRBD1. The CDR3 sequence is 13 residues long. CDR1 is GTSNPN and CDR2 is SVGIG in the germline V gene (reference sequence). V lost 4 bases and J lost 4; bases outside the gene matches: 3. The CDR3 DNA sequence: TGTGCCTGGACGACAGGGGGCGTCTATGGCTACACCTTC. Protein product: CAWTTGGVYGYTF.

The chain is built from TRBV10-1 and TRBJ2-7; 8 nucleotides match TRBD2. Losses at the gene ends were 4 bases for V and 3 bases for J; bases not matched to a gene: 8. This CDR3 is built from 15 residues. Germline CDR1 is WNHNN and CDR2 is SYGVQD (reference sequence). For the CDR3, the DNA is TGCGCCAGCAGTGTAGGTAGCGGGACCGGCTACGAGCAGTACTTC. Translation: CASSVGSGTGYEQYF.

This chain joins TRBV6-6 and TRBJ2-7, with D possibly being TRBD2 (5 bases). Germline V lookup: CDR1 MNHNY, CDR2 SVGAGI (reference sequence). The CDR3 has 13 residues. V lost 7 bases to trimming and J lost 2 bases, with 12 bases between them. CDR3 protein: CASINGLTYEQYF. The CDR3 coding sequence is TGTGCCAGCATTAACGGACTTACCTACGAGCAGTACTTC.

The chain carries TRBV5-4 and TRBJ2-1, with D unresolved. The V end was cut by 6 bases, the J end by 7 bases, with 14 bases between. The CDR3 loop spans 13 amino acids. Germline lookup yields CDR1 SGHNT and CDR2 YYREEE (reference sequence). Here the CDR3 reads CASMAERRNEQFF. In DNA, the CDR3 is TGTGCCAGCATGGCGGAGCGTCGGAATGAGCAGTTCTTC.

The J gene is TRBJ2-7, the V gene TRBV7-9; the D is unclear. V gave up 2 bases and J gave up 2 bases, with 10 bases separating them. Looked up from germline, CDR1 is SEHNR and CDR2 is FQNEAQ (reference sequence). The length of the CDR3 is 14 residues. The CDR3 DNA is TGTGCCAGCAGCTTAACCGAGAAACCCTACGAGCAGTACTTC. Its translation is CASSLTEKPYEQYF.

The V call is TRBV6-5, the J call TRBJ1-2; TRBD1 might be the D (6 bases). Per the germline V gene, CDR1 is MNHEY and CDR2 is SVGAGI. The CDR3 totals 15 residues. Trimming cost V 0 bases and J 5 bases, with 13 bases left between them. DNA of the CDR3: TGTGCCAGCAGTTACTCGATTGGGGGCCCTTATGGCTACACCTTC. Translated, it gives CASSYSIGGPYGYTF.

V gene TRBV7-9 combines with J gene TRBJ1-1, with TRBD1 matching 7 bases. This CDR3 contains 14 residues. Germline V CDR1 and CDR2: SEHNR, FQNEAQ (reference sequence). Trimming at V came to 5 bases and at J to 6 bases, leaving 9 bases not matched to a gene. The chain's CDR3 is CASSLSVTGPEAFF. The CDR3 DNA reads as TGTGCCAGCAGCCTATCGGTGACAGGGCCTGAAGCTTTCTTT.

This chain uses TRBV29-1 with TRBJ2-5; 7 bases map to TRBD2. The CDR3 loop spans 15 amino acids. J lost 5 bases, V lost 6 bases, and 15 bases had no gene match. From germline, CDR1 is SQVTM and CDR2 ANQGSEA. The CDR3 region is CSVGRGGTGLETQYF. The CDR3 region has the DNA TGCAGCGTGGGGAGGGGCGGGACTGGACTTGAGACCCAGTACTTC.

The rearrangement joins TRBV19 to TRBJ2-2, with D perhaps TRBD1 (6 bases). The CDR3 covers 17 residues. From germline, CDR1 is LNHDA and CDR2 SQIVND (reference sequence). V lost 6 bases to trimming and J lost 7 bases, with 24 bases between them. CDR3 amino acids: CASRTEDGQFSGGELFF. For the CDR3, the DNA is TGTGCCAGTAGAACTGAGGACGGACAGTTTTCTGGCGGGGAGCTGTTTTTT.

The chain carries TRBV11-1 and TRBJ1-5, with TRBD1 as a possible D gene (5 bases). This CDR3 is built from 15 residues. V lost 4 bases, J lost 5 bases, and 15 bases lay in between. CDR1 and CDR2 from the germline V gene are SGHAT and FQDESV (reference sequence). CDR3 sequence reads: CASSSGTGTDQPQHF. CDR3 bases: TGTGCCAGCAGCTCAGGAACCGGGACTGATCAGCCCCAGCATTTT.